What follows describes a single T cell receptor (beta chain). This may be a read error: a much more frequent sequence differs by one nucleotide. This entry comes from a study of CDR3 diversity in severe acne. Germline V gene sequence: CDR1 SGHTA, CDR2 FQGNSA. The CDR3 contains 15 residues. A single record per CDR3 protein comes from TCRdb applying MiXCR to the PCR reads. The table shows some 84,000 distinct CDR3 sequences, with about 48% occurring only once. The V call is TRBV7-2, the J call TRBJ1-1; 9 nucleotides match TRBD1. Sequenced sample: blood. The sequence was collected from a male donor in good health, serving as a control. CDR3 sequence (DNA): TGTGCCAGCAGCTTCGGACAGGGGCGAAGGACTGAAGCTCTCTTT. This sequence encodes CASSFGQGRRTEALF. Full variable domain (outside the CDR3, taken from reference TRBV7-2 and TRBJ1-1): GAGVSQSPSNKVTEKGKDVELRCDPISGHTALYWYRQSLGQGLEFLIYFQGNSAPDKSGLPSDRFSAERTGGSVSTLTIQRTQQEDSAVYLCASSFGQGRRTEALFGQGTRLTVV.